The 15 T cell receptor beta chains below were found in one sample sequenced in a study of beta chain features in type 1 diabetes. Study-level points and caveats: Among patients with Type 1 diabetes, TCRB CDR3s were moderately but significantly shorter in every one of the four CD4+ subsets.

Expressed TCRB transcripts got sequenced, as all isolated RNA was reverse transcribed. Clones were sequenced by immunoSEQ multiplex PCR, and TCRdb holds only the in-frame ones, with some missing. Counted here are about 270,000 clones, roughly an eighth occurring once; the ten biggest clones make up around 0.016%. Their target antigens are unknown. The specimen sequenced was naive CD4+ T cells from blood. The receptors here all came from a man aged 25-40 years with type 1 diabetes.

The table lists this clone with a few counts. The V gene is TRBV28, the J gene TRBJ1-2; D possibly corresponds to TRBD1 (6 bases). The V and J ends lost 7 bases and 8 bases respectively, with 17 bases between them. CDR1 is MDHEN, CDR2 SYDVKM, per germline. The CDR3 length is 13 residues. The CDR3 region is CASTSQGGRGYTF. As DNA, the CDR3 is TGTGCCAGCACCTCACAGGGAGGGCGGGGCTACACCTTC.

This chain links TRBV6-6 with TRBJ1-5; D might be TRBD1 (6 bases). Germline CDR1 reads MNHNY; CDR2 reads SVGAGI (reference sequence). CDR3 length equals 16 residues. The V end lost 3 bases, the J end lost 6 bases, and 18 bases lay between the germline ends. CDR3 coding DNA: TGTGCCAGCAGTTATTCTCAGGGGCTAGGGCTTCAGCCCCAGCATTTT. This encodes CASSYSQGLGLQPQHF.

This clone was recorded a few times. V usage is TRBV6-5 and J usage is TRBJ2-3; no firm D call. Trimming pared 0 bases from V and 4 bases from J, leaving 8 bases between. This CDR3 is 14 amino acids long. Per the germline V gene, CDR1 is MNHEY and CDR2 is SVGAGI. The CDR3 nucleotides read TGTGCCAGCAGTTACTCGCTAGGCGCAGATACGCAGTATTTT. Translated, it gives CASSYSLGADTQYF.

V and J are TRBV5-4 and TRBJ2-1, with 11 nucleotides matching TRBD2. With 2 bases clipped from V and 7 bases from J, the junction kept 5 bases outside the gene matches. Germline V lookup: CDR1 SGHNT, CDR2 YYREEE (reference sequence). The CDR3 is 15 amino acids. CDR3 DNA sequence: TGTGCCAGCAGCTTAGTTCCTAGCGGGAGGAATGAGCAGTTCTTC. This codes for CASSLVPSGRNEQFF.

This clone has just a few counts. The rearrangement uses TRBV7-8 and TRBJ1-1, with TRBD1 as a possible D gene (6 bases). V lost 1 base and J lost 4, with 13 bases in between. The CDR3 is 15 residues long. Germline CDR1 is SGHVS and CDR2 is FQNEAQ. The CDR3 nucleotides are TGTGCCAGCAGCTTAGAGGACAGTTCGGCCACTGAAGCTTTCTTT. Protein sequence: CASSLEDSSATEAFF.

The chain carries TRBV30 and TRBJ2-5; D is ambiguous. Trimming left V 3 bases short and J 4 bases short, with 12 bases between. Germline CDR1 GTSNPN, CDR2 SVGIG (reference sequence). The CDR3 length is 13 residues. The CDR3, as DNA: TGTGCCTGGAGCTACAGTGAACGAGAGACCCAGTACTTC. Translating it yields CAWSYSERETQYF.

The J gene is TRBJ2-7, the V gene TRBV28; 7 bases match TRBD1. The ends lost 5 bases at V and 3 bases at J; junction bases unmatched: 16. The CDR3 has 17 residues. CDR1 MDHEN and CDR2 SYDVKM come from the germline V gene. CDR3 sequence (DNA): TGTGCCAGCAGTGAATACGCCAGGGGGAAAGAAGGCTACGAGCAGTACTTC. Encoded protein: CASSEYARGKEGYEQYF.

The table lists this clone with a few counts. V is TRBV11-2 and J is TRBJ1-1; D may be TRBD1 (6 bases). The CDR3 runs to 13 residues. Germline CDR1 reads SGHAT; CDR2 reads FQNNGV. V was cut by 5 bases and J by 3 bases, with 10 bases left in between. CDR3 amino acids: CASSPQGYTEAFF. The CDR3 coding sequence is TGTGCCAGCAGCCCACAGGGCTACACTGAAGCTTTCTTT. Combining the CDR3 with reference TRBV11-2 and TRBJ1-1 gives the whole variable domain EAGVAQSPRYKIIEKRQSVAFWCNPISGHATLYWYQQILGQGPKLLIQFQNNGVVDDSQLPKDRFSAERLKGVDSTLKIQPAKLEDSAVYLCASSPQGYTEAFFGQGTRLTVV.

The chain uses TRBV4-3 and TRBJ1-2; TRBD1 matches at 11 bases. J lost 5 bases, V lost 0 bases, and 11 bases had no gene match. The CDR3 extends over 18 amino acids. Per germline, CDR1 LGHNA and CDR2 YSLEER. The CDR3 region has the DNA TGCGCCAGCAGCCAAGAGTTTGGGACAGGGGGTTTTGGGTATGGCTACACCTTC. Protein: CASSQEFGTGGFGYGYTF.

Only a few counts were recorded for this clone. The sample has other DNA sequences that encode this CDR3 too. The chain combines TRBV2 with TRBJ2-5, with a possible D match to TRBD2 (5 bases). Germline V gene data show CDR1 as SNHLY and CDR2 as FYNNEI. V shed 4 bases and J shed 5 bases, with 11 bases lying between them. This CDR3 region has 13 residues. CDR3 sequence reads: CASSGLAGETQYF. CDR3 DNA sequence: TGTGCCAGCAGTGGGCTAGCCGGGGAGACCCAGTACTTC.

The chain uses TRBV13 and TRBJ2-1; 14 nucleotides match TRBD2. J lost 3 bases, V lost 5 bases, and 6 bases had no gene match. Germline loops: CDR1 PRHDT, CDR2 FYEKMQ (reference sequence). The CDR3 runs 17 residues. The CDR3 region has the DNA TGTGCCAGCAGCCTCCACGGGACTAGCGGGAGCTACAATGAGCAGTTCTTC. Encoded protein: CASSLHGTSGSYNEQFF.

The gene calls are TRBV19 and TRBJ2-5; no clear D gene. V lost 3 bases and J 5 bases, leaving 10 bases between the germline ends. The CDR3 extends over 13 amino acids. CDR1 is LNHDA, CDR2 SQIVND, per germline (reference sequence). CDR3 sequence (DNA): TGTGCCAGTAGTATCCAATCGGTGGAGACCCAGTACTTC. Its translation: CASSIQSVETQYF.

The gene calls are TRBV2 and TRBJ1-1; D might be TRBD1 (6 bases). Germline CDR1 and CDR2: SNHLY and FYNNEI. This CDR3 contains 11 residues. Trimming took 4 bases from V and 8 from J, leaving 8 bases between them. CDR3 residues: CASSGTEEAFF. For the CDR3, the DNA is TGTGCCAGCAGTGGGACAGAAGAAGCTTTCTTT.

The chain couples TRBV27 to TRBJ2-5, with 7 bases lining up with TRBD1. The germline V gene has CDR1 MNHEY and CDR2 SMNVEV (reference sequence). The CDR3 sequence is 14 residues long. With V trimmed by 0 bases and J by 7 bases, 5 bases remained unmatched. CDR3 region: CASSLSGGEVTQYF. The CDR3 DNA follows: TGTGCCAGCAGTTTATCAGGGGGCGAGGTGACCCAGTACTTC.

This chain joins TRBV7-2 and TRBJ2-7, with 8 bases aligning to TRBD1. The CDR3 totals 14 residues. Per germline, CDR1 SGHTA and CDR2 FQGNSA. Trimming removed 1 base from V and 6 bases from J; junction bases left unmatched: 5. The CDR3 bases are TGTGCCAGCAGCTTAGACAGGGGGTCGGGCGAGCAGTACTTC. Residues: CASSLDRGSGEQYF.